The 23 T cell receptor beta chains below all came from one sample that was sequenced in a study of blood T cell repertoires in COVID-19. Repertoires were generated with immunoSEQ multiplex PCR, while TCRdb's copy carries only in-frame clones and drops some. The table shows some 300,000 clones, with approximately 90% occurring only once. Sequenced: peripheral blood. The receptor set was obtained from a woman in her twenties or thirties who had recovered from COVID-19.

As regards this clone: The same CDR3 can be traced to other DNA sequences in this sample. V gene TRBV5-1 combines with J gene TRBJ1-2; TRBD1 might be the D (6 bases). This CDR3 contains 15 residues. The V end lost 0 bases, the J end lost 0 bases, and 9 bases lay between the germline ends. The germline CDR1 and CDR2 sequences are SGHRS and YFSETQ. This chain's CDR3 is CASSLVQGPNYGYTF. For the CDR3, the DNA is TGCGCCAGCAGCTTGGTACAGGGTCCTAACTATGGCTACACCTTC.

A single count supports this clone. The genes are TRBV29-1 and TRBJ1-1; D may be TRBD1 (6 bases). V lost 4 bases and J 1 base, leaving 10 bases between the germline ends. The CDR3 contains 13 residues. Per the germline V gene, CDR1 is SQVTM and CDR2 is ANQGSEA. The CDR3 protein is CSVGRGPNTEAFF. The CDR3 region has the DNA TGCAGCGTTGGCAGGGGCCCGAACACTGAAGCTTTCTTT. Filled out from reference TRBV29-1 and TRBJ1-1, the complete variable domain reads SAVISQKPSRDICQRGTSLTIQCQVDSQVTMMFWYRQQPGQSLTLIATANQGSEATYESGFVIDKFPISRPNLTFSTLTVSNMSPEDSSIYLCSVGRGPNTEAFFGQGTRLTVV.

This clone was seen once. Distinct nucleotide sequences in the sample also encode this CDR3. This chain links TRBV19 with TRBJ2-5; D gene unclear. V was cut by 3 bases and J by 2 bases, with 7 bases left in between. In germline, CDR1 is LNHDA, CDR2 SQIVND (reference sequence). This CDR3 has 13 amino acids. CDR3 region: CASSIRGQETQYF. CDR3 sequence (DNA): TGTGCCAGTAGTATTAGAGGACAAGAGACCCAGTACTTC.

CDR3 coding DNA: TGTGCCAGTAGTATCAAGCAGGGGTACCAAGAGACCCAGTACTTC. Its translation: CASSIKQGYQETQYF. The chain recombines TRBV19 with TRBJ2-5; the D gene is possibly TRBD1 (6 bases). The CDR3 is 15 amino acids. The ends were cut back, 3 bases at V and 0 bases at J, with 11 bases in the middle. Germline loops: CDR1 LNHDA, CDR2 SQIVND (reference sequence).

Written as DNA, the CDR3 is TGCGCCAGCAGCCATAATCTAGCGGGGGGCACAGATACGCAGTATTTT. Its translation is CASSHNLAGGTDTQYF. This chain connects TRBV4-3 to TRBJ2-3, with 10 nucleotides matching TRBD2. Germline assignment: CDR1 LGHNA and CDR2 YSLEER. The ends lost 3 bases at V and 1 base at J; junction bases unmatched: 4. The length of the CDR3 is 16 residues.

The chain combines TRBV2 with TRBJ2-7; a possible D gene is TRBD1 (6 bases). Germline V lookup: CDR1 SNHLY, CDR2 FYNNEI. The CDR3 sequence is 18 residues long. Between the trimmed V and J ends, which lost 3 bases and 1 base, there was a span of 22 bases. The CDR3 reads CASSDQGRGHYVSYEQYF. The CDR3 nucleotides are TGTGCCAGCAGTGATCAGGGCAGGGGCCACTACGTATCCTACGAGCAGTACTTC. The full variable domain, in which reference TRBV2 and TRBJ2-7 provide the parts outside the CDR3, is EPEVTQTPSHQVTQMGQEVILRCVPISNHLYFYWYRQILGQKVEFLVSFYNNEISEKSEIFDDQFSVERPDGSNFTLKIRSTKLEDSAMYFCASSDQGRGHYVSYEQYFGPGTRLTVT.

This chain joins TRBV11-1 and TRBJ1-2, with TRBD1 as a possible D gene (5 bases). The germline V gene has CDR1 SGHAT and CDR2 FQDESV (reference sequence). Trimming removed 5 bases at V and 0 bases at J, with 13 bases between. The CDR3 extends over 15 amino acids. The chain's CDR3 is CASSPRRGANYGYTF. Here the CDR3 DNA reads TGTGCCAGCAGCCCCCGTCGGGGGGCTAACTATGGCTACACCTTC. Variable domain in full (rest from reference TRBV11-1 and TRBJ1-2): EAEVAQSPRYKITEKSQAVAFWCDPISGHATLYWYRQILGQGPELLVQFQDESVVDDSQLPKDRFSAERLKGVDSTLKIQPAELGDSAMYLCASSPRRGANYGYTFGSGTRLTVV.

The J gene is TRBJ2-3, the V gene TRBV9; tentative D call: TRBD1 (5 bases). The CDR3 covers 14 residues. V was pared by 0 bases and J by 4 bases, with 9 bases between. Germline V gives CDR1 SGDLS, CDR2 YYNGEE. CDR3 amino acids: CASSVGIGADTQYF. The CDR3 DNA is TGTGCCAGCAGCGTAGGTATAGGGGCAGATACGCAGTATTTT.

This clone appeared a single time. CDR3 protein: CASSDFLASGGAFNEQFF. In DNA, the CDR3 is TGTGCCAGCAGTGACTTCCTCGCTAGCGGGGGGGCTTTTAATGAGCAGTTCTTC. This rearrangement joins TRBV2 to TRBJ2-1, with 12 positions matching TRBD2. The V gene end was trimmed by 3 bases and the J gene end by 7 bases; junction bases not matched to a gene: 13. CDR3 length equals 18 residues. Per the germline V gene, CDR1 is SNHLY and CDR2 is FYNNEI.

As for this clone: Within the sample, other DNA sequences also encode this same CDR3. The genes are TRBV18 and TRBJ2-7; 7 bases agree with TRBD1. J gave up 3 bases and V 3 bases, and 5 bases lay outside the gene matches. The CDR3 is 14 residues long. Germline values: CDR1 KGHSH, CDR2 LQKENI. CDR3 residues: CASSPGTGVYEQYF. As DNA, the CDR3 is TGTGCCAGCTCACCGGGTACAGGGGTCTACGAGCAGTACTTC.

V and J are TRBV28 and TRBJ1-5; no clear D gene. Germline lookup yields CDR1 MDHEN and CDR2 SYDVKM. The CDR3 has 16 amino acids. V lost 0 bases and J 1 base, leaving 10 bases between the germline ends. CDR3: CASSLWGGRSNQPQHF. CDR3 in DNA: TGTGCCAGCAGTTTATGGGGAGGACGGAGCAATCAGCCCCAGCATTTT.

This chain uses TRBV7-3 with TRBJ2-1; 12 bases are a match to TRBD2. The CDR3 has 15 residues. Trimming cost V 4 bases and J 4 bases; bases outside gene matches: 2. CDR1 and CDR2 from the germline V gene are SGHTA and FQGTGA. The CDR3 DNA reads as TGTGCCAGCAGCTCACTAGCGGGGGGTTACAATGAGCAGTTCTTC. It encodes CASSSLAGGYNEQFF.

The rearrangement joins TRBV5-6 to TRBJ2-7; 10 nucleotides agree with TRBD1. The CDR3 is 16 amino acids. V dropped 2 bases and J dropped 2; count of bases not matched to a gene: 7. From germline, CDR1 is SGHDT and CDR2 YYEEEE. In nucleotides, the CDR3 is TGTGCCAGCAGCTTCCTGGGACAGGGGACTCCCTACGAGCAGTACTTC. Its protein product is CASSFLGQGTPYEQYF. Complete variable domain (other parts from reference TRBV5-6 and TRBJ2-7): DAGVTQSPTHLIKTRGQQVTLRCSPKSGHDTVSWYQQALGQGPQFIFQYYEEEERQRGNFPDRFSGHQFPNYSSELNVNALLLGDSALYLCASSFLGQGTPYEQYFGPGTRLTVT.

The chain carries TRBV5-1 and TRBJ2-5, with D tentatively TRBD1 (5 bases). Trimming cost V 6 bases and J 2 bases, with 20 bases left between them. The CDR3 has 16 residues. In germline, CDR1 is SGHRS, CDR2 YFSETQ. CDR3 sequence (DNA): TGCGCCAGCACCCCAAATCCAGGGAATGTACAAGAGACCCAGTACTTC. Its translation is CASTPNPGNVQETQYF.

The chain uses TRBV24-1 and TRBJ2-3, with a weak D call TRBD2 (5 bases). This CDR3 contains 14 residues. Germline values: CDR1 KGHDR, CDR2 SFDVKD. V lost 0 bases, J lost 4 bases, and 7 bases lay in between. The CDR3 DNA reads as TGTGCCACCAGTGATTTGGAGGGCCCAGATACGCAGTATTTT. Translating it yields CATSDLEGPDTQYF.

V gene TRBV30 combines with J gene TRBJ1-5, with TRBD1 as a possible D gene (6 bases). V was clipped by 1 base and J by 4 bases, with 11 bases between them. Germline V gene sequence: CDR1 GTSNPN, CDR2 SVGIG (reference sequence). The CDR3 has 14 amino acids. The CDR3 is CAWSGTERNQPQHF. Here the CDR3 DNA reads TGTGCCTGGAGTGGGACAGAACGAAATCAGCCCCAGCATTTT.

This clone came up a few times. The chain uses TRBV12-3 or TRBV12-4 and TRBJ1-1; D gene ambiguous. V was clipped by 7 bases and J by 1 base, with 10 bases between them. This CDR3 spans 13 amino acids. CDR3 residues: CASKGRGNTEAFF. DNA for the CDR3: TGTGCCAGCAAAGGACGGGGGAACACTGAAGCTTTCTTT.

The V and J genes are TRBV9 and TRBJ2-1; 10 bases fit TRBD2. The CDR3 length is 18 residues. CDR1 and CDR2 (germline): SGDLS, YYNGEE. V gave up 0 bases and J gave up 2 bases; unmatched junction bases: 8. CDR3 sequence (DNA): TGTGCCAGCAGCGTAGGAACTAGCGGGGAAGGTCCCTACAATGAGCAGTTCTTC. Residues: CASSVGTSGEGPYNEQFF.

The chain uses TRBV5-4 and TRBJ1-3; no definite D call. Germline-derived CDR1 and CDR2 are SGHNT and YYREEE (reference sequence). This CDR3 has 13 residues. Between the trimmed V and J ends, which lost 1 base and 1 base, there was a span of 3 bases. Here the CDR3 reads CASSLSSGNTIYF. The CDR3 DNA reads as TGTGCCAGCAGCTTGTCATCTGGAAACACCATATATTTT.

The chain links TRBV7-9 to TRBJ2-1; tentatively, D is TRBD2 (6 bases). The CDR3 contains 15 residues. V was pared by 7 bases and J by 2 bases, with 15 bases between. Germline CDR1 is SEHNR and CDR2 is FQNEAQ (reference sequence). The DNA of the CDR3 is TGTGCCAGCACCTCGAACCGGGGGACCTACAATGAGCAGTTCTTC. Protein product: CASTSNRGTYNEQFF.

This chain connects TRBV28 to TRBJ2-2; D ambiguous. Trimming left V 11 bases short and J 0 bases short, with 13 bases between. There are 14 residues in the CDR3. CDR1 MDHEN and CDR2 SYDVKM come from the germline V gene. The DNA for the CDR3 is TGTGCCGGTCGTGAGCACGCGAACACCGGGGAGCTGTTTTTT. This gives the protein CAGREHANTGELFF.

The chain joins TRBV19 to TRBJ1-5; no clear D gene. This CDR3 region has 14 residues. V was pared by 3 bases and J by 3 bases, with 9 bases between. Germline lookup yields CDR1 LNHDA and CDR2 SQIVND (reference sequence). The CDR3 nucleotides read TGTGCCAGTAGTATTCGGGGAGTCAATCAGCCCCAGCATTTT. Translated, it gives CASSIRGVNQPQHF.

The chain has TRBV5-5 and TRBJ2-2, with D unresolved. V dropped 2 bases and J dropped 11 bases, with 13 bases sitting between them. The CDR3 is 13 residues long. The germline CDR1 and CDR2 sequences are SGHKS and YYEKEE (reference sequence). The CDR3 protein is CASSFTGYAELFF. DNA for the CDR3: TGTGCCAGCAGCTTTACCGGGTACGCCGAGCTGTTTTTT.